The 23 T cell receptor beta chains reported below all come from one sample, sequenced in a study of T cell changes during pregnancy in multiple sclerosis. The data were produced by immunoSEQ multiplex PCR, yet TCRdb's version contains in-frame clones alone and is incomplete. The profile covers more than 55,000 clones, with approximately 91% appearing a single time and roughly 1.4% taken by the ten largest. Sample: peripheral blood, taken in the second trimester of pregnancy. These receptors were collected from a female donor with multiple sclerosis, enrolled in a pregnancy study.

The chain recombines TRBV28 with TRBJ1-2; no definite D call. Germline V gives CDR1 MDHEN, CDR2 SYDVKM. This CDR3 comprises 14 residues. Trimming stripped 7 bases from V and 4 bases from J, with 16 bases between. The CDR3 region has the DNA TGTGCCAGCACCATCCCCGGGAAGAGCTATGGCTACACCTTC. Its translation: CASTIPGKSYGYTF.

The rearrangement uses TRBV7-9 and TRBJ2-5, with D possibly TRBD2 on 7 matching bases. The CDR3 is 14 residues long. The germline V gene has CDR1 SEHNR and CDR2 FQNEAQ (reference sequence). V shed 5 bases and J shed 5 bases, with 15 bases lying between them. This CDR3 is CASSRTGGRETQYF. The CDR3 DNA reads as TGTGCCAGCAGCCGGACGGGGGGCCGGGAGACCCAGTACTTC.

The V and J genes are TRBV5-1 and TRBJ2-2; perhaps TRBD2 as D (5 bases). The germline V and J ends were trimmed by 1 base and 1 base, with 11 bases remaining between them. This CDR3 is 16 amino acids long. In germline, CDR1 is SGHRS, CDR2 YFSETQ. The CDR3 DNA is TGCGCCAGCAGCTTGTTAGGGAGCTTGAACACCGGGGAGCTGTTTTTT. Amino acids: CASSLLGSLNTGELFF. Together with reference TRBV5-1 and TRBJ2-2, the CDR3 gives the full variable domain: KAGVTQTPRYLIKTRGQQVTLSCSPISGHRSVSWYQQTPGQGLQFLFEYFSETQRNKGNFPGRFSGRQFSNSRSEMNVSTLELGDSALYLCASSLLGSLNTGELFFGEGSRLTVL.

In its sample, this clone was seen once. The chain recombines TRBV2 with TRBJ2-7; a weak D match, TRBD1 (7 bases). V gave up 6 bases and J gave up 2 bases, with 14 bases separating them. The CDR3 runs to 14 residues. In germline, CDR1 is SNHLY, CDR2 FYNNEI. CDR3: CASSARDSTYEQYF. CDR3 nucleotide sequence: TGTGCCAGCAGCGCGCGGGACAGTACCTACGAGCAGTACTTC.

The chain is built from TRBV29-1 and TRBJ2-1; possibly TRBD2 for D (5 bases). This CDR3 has 14 residues. Trimming left V 6 bases short and J 2 bases short, with 14 bases between. Germline assignment: CDR1 SQVTM and CDR2 ANQGSEA. CDR3 DNA: TGCAGCGTGGAGGACTCCGGAGCCTACAATGAGCAGTTCTTC. Its protein product is CSVEDSGAYNEQFF.

Here the CDR3 DNA reads TGTGCCAGCAAGGCGGGGGAGCCCTACGAGCAGTACTTC. Translation: CASKAGEPYEQYF. The chain has TRBV6-5 and TRBJ2-7, with 7 bases fitting TRBD2. With 7 bases clipped from V and 2 bases from J, the junction kept 5 bases outside the gene matches. The CDR3 has 13 residues. Per germline, CDR1 MNHEY and CDR2 SVGAGI.

The J gene is TRBJ2-5, the V gene TRBV6-5, with 9 positions matching TRBD2. CDR1 MNHEY and CDR2 SVGAGI come from the germline V gene. The CDR3 totals 13 residues. V was clipped by 2 bases and J by 7 bases; unmatched bases: 2. As DNA, the CDR3 is TGTGCCAGCAGTTACGAGCGGGGGGCGACCCAGTACTTC. Encoded protein: CASSYERGATQYF.

V gene TRBV6-4 combines with J gene TRBJ1-2; 8 bases agree with TRBD1. Germline values: CDR1 MRHNA, CDR2 SNTAGT. Trimming cost V 2 bases and J 6 bases; bases outside gene matches: 5. There are 14 residues in the CDR3. The CDR3 reads CASSDGGTGDGYTF. The CDR3 nucleotides are TGTGCCAGCAGTGACGGGGGGACAGGAGATGGCTACACCTTC.

This chain links TRBV6-6 with TRBJ2-4; TRBD1 might be the D (6 bases). Germline assignment: CDR1 MNHNY and CDR2 SVGAGI (reference sequence). The V gene lost 0 bases and the J gene lost 3 bases, with 12 bases spanning the gap. CDR3 length: 16 amino acids. DNA of the CDR3: TGTGCCAGCAGTTACTCTACAGGGATTGACAAAAACATTCAGTACTTC. Its translation is CASSYSTGIDKNIQYF.

This chain links TRBV18 with TRBJ1-2; D perhaps matches TRBD1 (5 bases). Trimming left V 2 bases short and J 3 bases short, with 16 bases between. The germline V gene has CDR1 KGHSH and CDR2 LQKENI. The CDR3 contains 16 residues. CDR3: CASSPLSTGLDYGYTF. The CDR3 DNA is TGTGCCAGCTCACCATTGAGTACAGGCCTTGACTATGGCTACACCTTC.

The chain recombines TRBV6-1 with TRBJ1-1, with D unresolved. This CDR3 region has 12 residues. Germline V gene lookup returns CDR1 MNHNS and CDR2 SASEGT. Trimming took off 6 bases at V and 8 bases at J, with 13 bases between the two ends. CDR3 nucleotides: TGTGCCAGCAGCCCGGACTTCTTGGAAGCTTTCTTT. This sequence encodes CASSPDFLEAFF.

V gene TRBV5-4 combines with J gene TRBJ2-3, with 7 bases lining up with TRBD1. With 2 bases clipped from V and 6 bases from J, the junction kept 9 bases outside the gene matches. The CDR3 spans 15 residues. CDR1 is SGHNT and CDR2 is YYREEE in the germline V gene (reference sequence). The CDR3 nucleotides are TGTGCCAGCAGCTTAGGACAGGCACACGGGGATACGCAGTATTTT. Translation gives CASSLGQAHGDTQYF.

The rearrangement uses TRBV6-5 and TRBJ2-1; the match to TRBD2 covers 9 bases. The CDR3 spans 14 residues. J was trimmed by 4 bases and V by 2 bases; bases with no gene match: 0. Per the germline V gene, CDR1 is MNHEY and CDR2 is SVGAGI. As DNA, the CDR3 is TGTGCCAGCAGTTACACTAGCGGGTACAATGAGCAGTTCTTC. The encoded protein is CASSYTSGYNEQFF.

This clone was observed a handful of times. The J gene is TRBJ1-6, the V gene TRBV7-9, with D maybe TRBD1 (5 bases). V was clipped by 5 bases and J by 6 bases, with 26 bases between them. Germline V gene lookup returns CDR1 SEHNR and CDR2 FQNEAQ (reference sequence). This CDR3 comprises 19 residues. DNA for the CDR3: TGTGCCAGCAGCGCTCCAAATCCAGGGTACGGATCGTCTAATTCACCCCTCCACTTT. It encodes CASSAPNPGYGSSNSPLHF.

The count of this clone is one. The chain is built from TRBV10-1 and TRBJ1-2, with 8 positions matching TRBD1. Trimming cost V 6 bases and J 8 bases; bases outside gene matches: 8. The CDR3 is 13 residues long. Germline loops: CDR1 WNHNN, CDR2 SYGVQD (reference sequence). The CDR3 nucleotides are TGCGCCAGCAGCGGTGGACAGGGAAAAGGCTACACCTTC. Translated, it gives CASSGGQGKGYTF.

The chain joins TRBV4-1 to TRBJ1-6, with 7 nucleotides matching TRBD1. The CDR3 has 16 amino acids. V was clipped by 4 bases and J by 13 bases; unmatched bases: 16. Germline V gene sequence: CDR1 MGHRA, CDR2 YSYEKL. This CDR3 is CASSPLGQPVGVPLHF. The DNA for the CDR3 is TGCGCCAGCAGCCCCCTGGGACAGCCCGTCGGAGTGCCCCTCCACTTT.

V usage is TRBV9 and J usage is TRBJ2-7; 13 bases map to TRBD2. This CDR3 is 16 amino acids long. From germline, CDR1 is SGDLS and CDR2 YYNGEE. V dropped 0 bases and J dropped 4; count of bases not matched to a gene: 4. CDR3 protein: CASSVGGTSGTYEQYF. In nucleotides, the CDR3 is TGTGCCAGCAGCGTAGGCGGGACTAGCGGGACTTACGAGCAGTACTTC. Drawing the rest from reference TRBV9 and TRBJ2-7, the complete variable domain is DSGVTQTPKHLITATGQRVTLRCSPRSGDLSVYWYQQSLDQGLQFLIQYYNGEERAKGNILERFSAQQFPDLHSELNLSSLELGDSALYFCASSVGGTSGTYEQYFGPGTRLTVT.

The chain is built from TRBV5-1 and TRBJ1-1; TRBD1 might be the D (5 bases). Trimming removed 2 bases at V and 1 base at J, with 12 bases between. CDR1 SGHRS and CDR2 YFSETQ come from the germline V gene. The CDR3 runs to 15 residues. CDR3 in DNA: TGCGCCAGCAGCTTCATCCCAGACAGGAACACTGAAGCTTTCTTT. This sequence encodes CASSFIPDRNTEAFF.

The rearrangement links TRBV7-2 to TRBJ1-4; D is ambiguous. CDR1 SGHTA and CDR2 FQGNSA come from the germline V gene. V lost 2 bases, J lost 2 bases, and 9 bases lay in between. The CDR3 spans 15 residues. The CDR3 nucleotides are TGTGCCAGCAGCTTAACCCCCCGGACTAATGAAAAACTGTTTTTT. It is translated as CASSLTPRTNEKLFF.

This chain connects TRBV10-3 to TRBJ2-5; no clear D. The CDR3 runs 14 residues. Trimming stripped 0 bases from V and 3 bases from J, with 8 bases between. Germline V gene sequence: CDR1 ENHRY, CDR2 SYGVKD. CDR3 DNA: TGTGCCATCAGTGAGTCTTACAGTGAAGAGACCCAGTACTTC. As protein: CAISESYSEETQYF.

The J gene is TRBJ1-2, the V gene TRBV4-3; D is unclear. V was shortened by 8 bases and J by 3 bases, with 13 bases between the two germline ends. The germline gives CDR1 LGHNA, CDR2 YSLEER. The CDR3 is 13 amino acids. The CDR3 DNA is TGCGCCAGCGCCTGGGCCGCAGACTATGGCTACACCTTC. Its translation: CASAWAADYGYTF.

The chain couples TRBV2 to TRBJ1-5; D call uncertain. Per the germline V gene, CDR1 is SNHLY and CDR2 is FYNNEI. The CDR3 runs 14 residues. Trimming took off 4 bases at V and 5 bases at J, with 12 bases between the two ends. For the CDR3, the DNA is TGTGCCAGCAGTGGAAGCATGTCGGATCAGCCCCAGCATTTT. As protein: CASSGSMSDQPQHF.

The chain recombines TRBV4-3 with TRBJ2-5; D might be TRBD2 (5 bases). The CDR3 spans 13 residues. V gave up 0 bases and J gave up 4 bases, with 6 bases separating them. Germline CDR1 LGHNA, CDR2 YSLEER. The CDR3 sequence is CASSQDEGETQYF. The CDR3 nucleotides are TGCGCCAGCAGCCAAGATGAGGGAGAGACCCAGTACTTC.